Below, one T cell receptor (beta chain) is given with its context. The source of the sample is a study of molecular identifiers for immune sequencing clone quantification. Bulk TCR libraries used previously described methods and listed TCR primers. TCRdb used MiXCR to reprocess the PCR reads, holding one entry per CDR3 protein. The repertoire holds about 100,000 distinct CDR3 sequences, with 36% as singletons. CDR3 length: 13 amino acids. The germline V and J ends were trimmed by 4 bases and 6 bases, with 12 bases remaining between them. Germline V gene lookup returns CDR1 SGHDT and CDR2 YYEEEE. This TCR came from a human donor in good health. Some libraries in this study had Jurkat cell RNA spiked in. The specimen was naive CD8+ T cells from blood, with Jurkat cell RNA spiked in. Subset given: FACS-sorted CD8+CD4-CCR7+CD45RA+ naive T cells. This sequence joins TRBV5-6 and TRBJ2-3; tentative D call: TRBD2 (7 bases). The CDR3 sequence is CASSVGGLDTQYF. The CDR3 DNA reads TGTGCCAGCAGCGTGGGGGGGCTCGATACGCAGTATTTT.